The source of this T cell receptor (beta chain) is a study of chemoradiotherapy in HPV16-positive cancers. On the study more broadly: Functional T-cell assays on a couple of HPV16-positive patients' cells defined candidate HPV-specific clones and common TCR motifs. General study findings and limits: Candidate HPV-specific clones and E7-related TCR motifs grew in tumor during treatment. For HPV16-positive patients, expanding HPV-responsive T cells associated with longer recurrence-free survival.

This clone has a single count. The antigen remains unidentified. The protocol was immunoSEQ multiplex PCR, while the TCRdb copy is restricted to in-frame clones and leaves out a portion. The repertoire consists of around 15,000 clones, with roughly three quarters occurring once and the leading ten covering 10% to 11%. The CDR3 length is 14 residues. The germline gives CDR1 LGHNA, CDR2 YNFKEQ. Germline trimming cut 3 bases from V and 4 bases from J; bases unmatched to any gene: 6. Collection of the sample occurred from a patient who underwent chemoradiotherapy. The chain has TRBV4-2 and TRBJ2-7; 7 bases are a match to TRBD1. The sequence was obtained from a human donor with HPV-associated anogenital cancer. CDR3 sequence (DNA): TGTGCCAGCAGCCAGAGGACAGGACCGTACGAGCAGTACTTC. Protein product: CASSQRTGPYEQYF.